This T cell receptor beta chain is from a study of cytomegalovirus exposure and HLA in healthy donors. Remarks on this clone: The target antigen is unknown.

Findings and caveats of the study: According to an earlier analysis, most TCR beta V segments yielded productive rearrangements about 90% or about 30% of the time. Only CMV serostatus was available as immune exposure information.

The germline gives CDR1 MGHDK, CDR2 SYGVNS. The CDR3 has 16 residues. The J segment lost 4 bases and the V segment lost 0 bases, leaving 5 bases of the junction unmatched. A multiplex PCR was run with 60 Vbeta primers and 13 Jbeta primers. Measured with immunoSEQ multiplex PCR; TCRdb has only the in-frame clones, and not every one. The sample has around 160,000 clones, under 70% seen once; the top ten hold around 3%. This TCR came from a woman aged 40-49 years in good health and CMV-seropositive. The sample comprised PBMCs. The chain carries TRBV25-1 and TRBJ2-1, with 8 bases matching TRBD2. The CDR3 nucleotides read TGTGCCAGCAGTGAATATCGACTAGCGCAATACAATGAGCAGTTCTTC. This sequence encodes CASSEYRLAQYNEQFF.